This T cell receptor beta chain was captured in a study of T-cell reconstitution after alpha-beta-depleted transplantation in children. Study-level results: T-cell counts and diversity were attributed mostly to newly produced T cells one year after transplant. Several hundred expanded graft clones reportedly gave rise to the alpha-beta T cells present about two months after transplant. Some patients owed their high day-60 TCRbeta diversity to surviving recipient T cells and thymic progenitors.

As it was prepared, the TCRbeta library received unique molecular identifiers. One entry per CDR3 protein results from TCRdb running MiXCR on the PCR reads. The data contain approximately 500,000 distinct CDR3 sequences, roughly 10% of them singletons. This clonotype was detected many times. The antigen is undetermined. The length of the CDR3 is 11 residues. Trimming shortened V by 7 bases and J by 5 bases, and 5 bases separated the two germline ends. Germline lookup yields CDR1 SEHNR and CDR2 FQNEAQ (reference sequence). The receptor was derived from a child under 10 years old with inherited bone marrow failure, due to receive a stem cell transplant. Sample: PBMCs, taken before TCRalphabeta/CD19-depleted stem cell transplant. V gene TRBV7-9 combines with J gene TRBJ2-2; D unclear. The CDR3 sequence: CASKGTGELFF. In nucleotides, the CDR3 is TGTGCCAGCAAGGGAACCGGGGAGCTGTTTTTT. Full variable domain (missing parts from reference TRBV7-9 and TRBJ2-2): DTGVSQNPRHKITKRGQNVTFRCDPISEHNRLYWYRQTLGQGPEFLTYFQNEAQLEKSRLLSDRFSAERPKGSFSTLEIQRTEQGDSAMYLCASKGTGELFFGEGSRLTVL.